This T cell receptor beta chain came from a study of shared clonotypes between healthy human individuals (TCRdb year 2020). Broadly, across the study: The cohort comprised a couple of women and a few men aged 18 to 49 years. To estimate repertoire size and how much clonotype sharing occurs between individuals, the study deeply sequenced the blood TCR repertoires of about five healthy adults. To increase sequencing depth and limit assay-specific biases, TCR repertoire library preparation and sequencing were carried out by different laboratories using diverse techniques. Per donor, leukapheresis produced somewhere between about 0.85 and 8.9 billion PBMCs.

In the case of this clone: There is no known antigen for this receptor. No base quality values were provided; no much bigger clone lies one nucleotide off.

CDR1 and CDR2, per the germline V gene, are SGHTA and FQGNSA. The CDR3 numbers 13 residues from cysteine through phenylalanine. Here the CDR3 DNA is all that survives: 39 bases in frame from base 1. V sheds 2 bases and J sheds 8 bases, leaving 12 bases between their ends. Healthy HIV-negative adults with no recently reported acute infections or vaccinations were included as donors. All donors were Caucasian adults living in Nashville, Tennessee, USA. For unsorted samples, some 100 million PBMCs were counted and genomic DNA was extracted with the QIAamp DNA Blood Mini kit. After blood collection by leukapheresis, PBMCs were isolated using Ficoll-Histopaque density gradient centrifugation and then cryopreserved in the vapor phase of liquid nitrogen. Beyond this particular receptor, the publication reports: Sampling was restricted to blood, and TCR repertoires in tissues likely differ from the TCR repertoires found in blood. The small number of donors limited the genetic and exposure-history diversity represented. Pairwise subsampling led to the expectation that sequencing depth would affect the degree of clonotype sharing among donors.

TCR CDR3 regions were amplified from genomic DNA by multiplex PCR using the deep immunoSEQ assay. Extracted genomic DNA from each cell subset was spread evenly across all wells of several immunoSEQ 96-well plates, with each plate serving as a replicate. For unsorted PBMC, each replicate PCR was loaded with roughly 330 ng genomic DNA, equivalent to approximately 33,000 T cell genomes. Ten immunoSEQ deep assay plates were used to sequence unsorted PBMC genomic DNA. Purified libraries were measured with a Qubit 3.0 fluorometer, size-checked on a Bioanalyzer 2100, and measured again with the KAPA Library Quantification kit. Every immunoSEQ 96-well plate was sequenced on a dedicated single-read 150-cycle Illumina NextSeq 550 flow cell. The study's processing was this. Because the immunoSEQ output included only junctional sequences and no quality scores, the filtering could not be the same as the filtering used for full-length reads. To assign V/J genes and CDR3, sequences were annotated against IMGT germline references using PyIR, a Python wrapper for IgBLAST v1.9. Any read was removed if the V/J assignment was weak (E-value above 1e-6), the CDR3 was missing, or the read contained stop codons, out-of-frame junctions, or ambiguous translated residues. A V3J clonotype was defined by an identical inferred V gene, J gene, and CDR3 amino acid sequence. The percentage overlap between two repertoires was calculated by dividing the number of shared unique clonotypes by the size of the smaller repertoire. RTK rarefaction, the Chao1 estimator, and Recon v2.1 estimates of unobserved clonotypes were used to assess repertoire richness. TCRdb took this table from immuneACCESS and kept in-frame rearrangements with V and J called. Such tables lack part of the clones; where checked against another copy, unresolved V genes explain under half of the gap, and the rest is unexplained. The D gene and trimming were derived from the DNA, and the V and J assignments and clone size from that table. The sample table holds a few hundred thousand clones, of which 65% to 80% were seen once. 12% of the sample is held by the ten biggest clonotypes.

The TCR originated in a woman between 40 and 50 years old in good health. Some clones in this sample may be carry-over from other donors' samples. The sequenced material came from PBMCs. The chain couples TRBV7-2 to TRBJ1-1; the D gene is possibly TRBD1, with 5 bases matching. The CDR3 has the sequence CASSLLSGTEAFF. The nucleotides read TGTGCCAGCAGCTTATTATCCGGGACCGAAGCTTTCTTT. With the portions outside the CDR3 filled from the reference TRBV7-2 and TRBJ1-1 genes, the complete variable region becomes GAGVSQSPSNKVTEKGKDVELRCDPISGHTALYWYRQSLGQGLEFLIYFQGNSAPDKSGLPSDRFSAERTGGSVSTLTIQRTQQEDSAVYLCASSLLSGTEAFFGQGTRLTVV.